This TCR beta chain stems from a study of cytomegalovirus exposure and HLA in healthy donors. Study context: A later analysis reported the same platform for the 110 or so validation repertoires and the approximately 640 first-cohort repertoires.

The table came from immunoSEQ multiplex PCR; TCRdb's copy has only in-frame clones and leaves some out. The sample lists 150,000 to 200,000 clones; 80% to 85% were seen once. CDR1 is SGHNT and CDR2 is YENEEA in the germline V gene. The V end lost 3 bases, the J end lost 3 bases, and 2 bases lay between the germline ends. CDR3 size: 12 residues. This chain links TRBV11-3 with TRBJ2-2; D is undetermined. This clonotype originated in a man younger than 40 in good health and CMV-seropositive. The sequencing input was PBMCs. In DNA, the CDR3 is TGTGCCAGCAGCTTCGACACCGGGGAGCTGTTTTTT. Translation: CASSFDTGELFF.